A single sample gave rise to the 30 T cell receptor beta chains below, sequenced in a study of cytomegalovirus exposure and HLA in healthy donors. The study ran its PCR with 60 Vbeta and 13 Jbeta primers. TCRdb keeps only in-frame clones here, not all; method: immunoSEQ multiplex PCR. The sample records 70,000 to 90,000 clones, 65% to 80% being singletons. The sample was PBMCs. Receptors were obtained from a male donor in good health and CMV-seropositive.

The CDR3 reads CASSTVTDSDTQYF. The CDR3 nucleotides are TGTGCCAGCAGTACAGTGACAGATTCAGATACGCAGTATTTT. The chain has TRBV6-6 and TRBJ2-3; D might be TRBD1 (5 bases). Germline-derived CDR1 and CDR2 are MNHNY and SVGAGI (reference sequence). The CDR3 spans 14 residues. The V and J ends lost 5 bases and 4 bases respectively, with 13 bases between them.

This chain uses TRBV11-3 with TRBJ2-3; TRBD1 matches at 8 bases. Germline CDR1 and CDR2: SGHNT and YENEEA. This CDR3 is 15 amino acids long. Trimming at V came to 5 bases and at J to 0 bases, leaving 4 bases not matched to a gene. This chain's CDR3 is CASSAGQASTDTQYF. CDR3 in DNA: TGTGCCAGCAGCGCGGGACAGGCCAGCACAGATACGCAGTATTTT.

CDR3: CASSQGGGTTNEKLFF. CDR3 nucleotide sequence: TGCGCCAGCAGCCAAGGGGGGGGTACAACTAATGAAAAACTGTTTTTT. The chain carries TRBV4-3 and TRBJ1-4; tentatively, D is TRBD1 (5 bases). This CDR3 is 16 amino acids long. Trimming took 1 base from V and 0 from J, leaving 9 bases between them. From germline, CDR1 is LGHNA and CDR2 YSLEER.

Only one count was recorded for this clone. J is TRBJ1-1 and V is TRBV19; D is unclear. The CDR3 length is 14 residues. Trimming stripped 4 bases from V and 2 bases from J, with 11 bases between. CDR1 is LNHDA and CDR2 is SQIVND in the germline V gene (reference sequence). DNA of the CDR3: TGTGCCAGTAGTAAATCTCGCGGAAACACTGAAGCTTTCTTT. Protein product: CASSKSRGNTEAFF.

V usage is TRBV7-9 and J usage is TRBJ2-2, with TRBD2 matching 7 bases. V lost 6 bases and J lost 6; bases outside the gene matches: 13. Germline CDR1 SEHNR, CDR2 FQNEAQ (reference sequence). The length of the CDR3 is 16 residues. The CDR3 DNA sequence: TGTGCCAGCAGATATATGCCGGCTGGACTAGCCGGGGAGCTGTTTTTT. Its translation is CASRYMPAGLAGELFF.

This clone was recorded a few times. The chain uses TRBV7-9 and TRBJ1-2, with TRBD1 as a possible D gene (6 bases). The CDR3 length is 14 residues. Trimming took off 2 bases at V and 3 bases at J, with 10 bases between the two ends. Germline V gene sequence: CDR1 SEHNR, CDR2 FQNEAQ (reference sequence). CDR3 in amino acids: CASSLQAGDYGYTF. The CDR3 DNA sequence: TGTGCCAGCAGCTTACAGGCAGGGGACTATGGCTACACCTTC.

The chain recombines TRBV6-6 with TRBJ1-4, with D perhaps matching TRBD1 (6 bases). V lost 2 bases, J lost 2 bases, and 6 bases lay in between. The germline CDR1 and CDR2 sequences are MNHNY and SVGAGI (reference sequence). The CDR3 is 14 amino acids. CDR3 bases: TGTGCCAGCAGTTACCAGGGGACTAATGAAAAACTGTTTTTT. Residues: CASSYQGTNEKLFF.

The J gene is TRBJ2-7, the V gene TRBV6-1, with D perhaps TRBD1 (6 bases). The ends were cut back, 4 bases at V and 6 bases at J, with 10 bases in the middle. From germline, CDR1 is MNHNS and CDR2 SASEGT. The CDR3 is made up of 12 amino acids. CDR3 sequence: CASSADSVEQYF. CDR3 sequence (DNA): TGTGCCAGCAGTGCGGACAGCGTCGAGCAGTACTTC.

This chain uses TRBV5-4 with TRBJ1-2; weak D call: TRBD1 (6 bases). CDR3 length: 13 residues. V shed 4 bases and J shed 2 bases, with 9 bases lying between them. CDR1 is SGHNT, CDR2 YYREEE, per germline (reference sequence). The CDR3 bases are TGTGCCAGCAGCCCCGACAGGAACTATGGCTACACCTTC. It specifies CASSPDRNYGYTF.

The chain combines TRBV19 with TRBJ2-7, with TRBD2 matching over 10 bases. CDR1 and CDR2 from the germline V gene are LNHDA and SQIVND (reference sequence). Trimming at V came to 5 bases and at J to 1 base, leaving 5 bases not matched to a gene. The CDR3 has 15 residues. CDR3 amino acids: CASSEGLAVSYEQYF. Written as DNA, the CDR3 is TGTGCCAGTAGTGAAGGACTAGCGGTTTCCTACGAGCAGTACTTC. The full variable domain, completed using reference TRBV19 and TRBJ2-7, is DGGITQSPKYLFRKEGQNVTLSCEQNLNHDAMYWYRQDPGQGLRLIYYSQIVNDFQKGDIAEGYSVSREKKESFPLTVTSAQKNPTAFYLCASSEGLAVSYEQYFGPGTRLTVT.

V usage is TRBV28 and J usage is TRBJ1-4; TRBD1 agrees at 10 bases. The germline V gene encodes CDR1 MDHEN and CDR2 SYDVKM. The CDR3 extends over 16 amino acids. Germline trimming cut 2 bases from V and 8 bases from J; bases unmatched to any gene: 8. CDR3 amino acids: CASSLPTTGGGEKLFF. CDR3 DNA: TGTGCCAGCAGTTTACCTACGACAGGGGGCGGAGAAAAACTGTTTTTT. Full variable domain (missing parts from reference TRBV28 and TRBJ1-4): DVKVTQSSRYLVKRTGEKVFLECVQDMDHENMFWYRQDPGLGLRLIYFSYDVKMKEKGDIPEGYSVSREKKERFSLILESASTNQTSMYLCASSLPTTGGGEKLFFGSGTQLSVL.

J is TRBJ2-2 and V is TRBV4-2, with D possibly TRBD2 on 7 matching bases. CDR1 is LGHNA and CDR2 is YNFKEQ in the germline V gene. The CDR3 contains 16 residues. Trimming removed 1 base from V and 4 bases from J, with 13 bases in between. CDR3: CASSQARGGSTGELFF. DNA of the CDR3: TGTGCCAGCAGCCAAGCCAGGGGAGGGAGCACCGGGGAGCTGTTTTTT.

J is TRBJ2-3 and V is TRBV6-1; D gene uncertain. Germline V gives CDR1 MNHNS, CDR2 SASEGT. There are 13 residues in the CDR3. V was clipped by 1 base and J by 6 bases, with 8 bases between them. CDR3 in DNA: TGTGCCAGCAGTGAAGATTACTGGGATACGCAGTATTTT. The encoded protein is CASSEDYWDTQYF.

The chain couples TRBV9 to TRBJ1-5; D perhaps matches TRBD1 (5 bases). This CDR3 is built from 14 residues. The V gene lost 2 bases and the J gene lost 3 bases, with 9 bases spanning the gap. The germline CDR1 and CDR2 sequences are SGDLS and YYNGEE. The CDR3 sequence is CASSVSDINQPQHF. For the CDR3, the DNA is TGTGCCAGCAGCGTCTCGGACATCAATCAGCCCCAGCATTTT.

The chain recombines TRBV2 with TRBJ2-7, with 12 bases aligning to TRBD2. The junction had 3 bases not matched to a gene; V was cut back by 0 bases and J by 3 bases. This CDR3 has 16 amino acids. Per the germline V gene, CDR1 is SNHLY and CDR2 is FYNNEI. The CDR3 reads CASSEALAGGGYEQYF. The DNA of the CDR3 is TGTGCCAGCAGTGAAGCGCTAGCGGGAGGGGGCTACGAGCAGTACTTC. The variable domain in full, completed from reference TRBV2 and TRBJ2-7, reads EPEVTQTPSHQVTQMGQEVILRCVPISNHLYFYWYRQILGQKVEFLVSFYNNEISEKSEIFDDQFSVERPDGSNFTLKIRSTKLEDSAMYFCASSEALAGGGYEQYFGPGTRLTVT.

This clone was detected a few times. The chain joins TRBV9 to TRBJ2-7; 10 positions match TRBD2. V lost 4 bases and J lost 6; bases outside the gene matches: 10. The CDR3 runs to 15 residues. CDR1 SGDLS and CDR2 YYNGEE come from the germline V gene. CDR3 in amino acids: CASSPLVSGGAEQYF. CDR3 coding DNA: TGTGCCAGCAGCCCATTAGTGAGCGGGGGGGCCGAGCAGTACTTC.

The chain links TRBV5-6 to TRBJ1-5, with TRBD1 matching over 10 bases. CDR1 is SGHDT, CDR2 YYEEEE, per germline. The CDR3 covers 14 residues. The V segment lost 4 bases and the J segment 5 bases; nucleotides outside the gene matches: 3. The CDR3 region has the DNA TGTGCCAGCAGCCATGGGACAGGGGATCAGCCCCAGCATTTT. It encodes CASSHGTGDQPQHF. The whole variable domain, remainder taken from reference TRBV5-6 and TRBJ1-5, is DAGVTQSPTHLIKTRGQQVTLRCSPKSGHDTVSWYQQALGQGPQFIFQYYEEEERQRGNFPDRFSGHQFPNYSSELNVNALLLGDSALYLCASSHGTGDQPQHFGDGTRLSIL.

The V call is TRBV19, the J call TRBJ2-7; 7 bases line up with TRBD1. Germline V CDR1 and CDR2: LNHDA, SQIVND (reference sequence). This CDR3 has 15 residues. V lost 1 base to trimming and J lost 3 bases; unmatched junction nucleotides: 6. The CDR3 region is CASSIVRGGGYEQYF. CDR3 in DNA: TGTGCCAGTAGTATAGTAAGAGGGGGCGGCTACGAGCAGTACTTC. The entire variable domain, with the rest obtained from reference TRBV19 and TRBJ2-7, is as follows: DGGITQSPKYLFRKEGQNVTLSCEQNLNHDAMYWYRQDPGQGLRLIYYSQIVNDFQKGDIAEGYSVSREKKESFPLTVTSAQKNPTAFYLCASSIVRGGGYEQYFGPGTRLTVT.

The chain uses TRBV27 and TRBJ1-4; unclear D gene. This CDR3 is 14 amino acids long. The V gene's germline CDR1 is MNHEY and CDR2 SMNVEV (reference sequence). The V and J ends lost 4 bases and 4 bases respectively, with 10 bases between them. DNA of the CDR3: TGTGCCAGCAGTTCGCGAATCTTTAATGAAAAACTGTTTTTT. Its translation is CASSSRIFNEKLFF.

The V gene is TRBV7-8, the J gene TRBJ2-5; 12 bases are a match to TRBD1. Germline loops: CDR1 SGHVS, CDR2 FQNEAQ. Trimming at V came to 5 bases and at J to 5 bases, leaving 9 bases not matched to a gene. This CDR3 is 16 amino acids long. The CDR3 loop reads CASSRQGQGARETQYF. CDR3 nucleotide sequence: TGTGCCAGCAGCCGCCAGGGACAGGGGGCACGCGAGACCCAGTACTTC.

This chain links TRBV6-1 with TRBJ2-4; a weak D match, TRBD1 (5 bases). Germline CDR1 MNHNS, CDR2 SASEGT. V was trimmed by 6 bases and J by 1 base, leaving 10 bases between them. This CDR3 spans 14 amino acids. CDR3 coding DNA: TGTGCCAGCAGCGTGGCAGGGGCCAAAAACATTCAGTACTTC. Translating gives CASSVAGAKNIQYF.

V usage is TRBV5-5 and J usage is TRBJ1-5; D is uncertain. Germline V gives CDR1 SGHKS, CDR2 YYEKEE (reference sequence). This CDR3 contains 12 residues. The V end was cut by 4 bases, the J end by 5 bases, with 7 bases between. The CDR3 nucleotides are TGTGCCAGCAGCGTCCGGGATCAGCCCCAGCATTTT. It is translated as CASSVRDQPQHF.

CDR3 residues: CASSPGTGRVEKLFF. The CDR3 DNA reads TGTGCCAGCTCACCAGGCACAGGGAGGGTGGAAAAACTGTTTTTT. J is TRBJ1-4 and V is TRBV18, with D perhaps TRBD1 (6 bases). V lost 2 bases, J lost 8 bases, and 15 bases lay in between. The length of the CDR3 is 15 residues. Germline CDR1 is KGHSH and CDR2 is LQKENI.

The chain employs TRBV30 and TRBJ1-2; the D is unclear. The CDR3 extends over 13 amino acids. CDR1 and CDR2 from the germline V gene are GTSNPN and SVGIG (reference sequence). V shed 2 bases and J shed 2 bases, with 9 bases lying between them. CDR3 in DNA: TGTGCCTGGAGTCCCCCGGGAAACTATGGCTACACCTTC. Residues: CAWSPPGNYGYTF.

The rearrangement links TRBV7-7 to TRBJ2-5; TRBD2 matches 9 bases. V lost 5 bases, J lost 5 bases, and 12 bases stayed unmatched. CDR1 SSHAT and CDR2 FNYEAQ come from the germline V gene (reference sequence). The CDR3 spans 16 residues. CDR3 sequence: CASSPLGVAGVETQYF. The CDR3 region has the DNA TGTGCCAGCAGCCCCCTCGGGGTAGCGGGGGTTGAGACCCAGTACTTC. The whole variable domain, filled in from reference TRBV7-7 and TRBJ2-5, reads GAGVSQSPRYKVTKRGQDVTLRCDPISSHATLYWYQQALGQGPEFLTYFNYEAQPDKSGLPSDRFSAERPEGSISTLTIQRTEQRDSAMYRCASSPLGVAGVETQYFGPGTRLLVL.

The CDR3 region has the DNA TGTGCCAGTACCGGACTAGCGGGGGGAGAGACCCAGTACTTC. This sequence encodes CASTGLAGGETQYF. The chain has TRBV19 and TRBJ2-5, with TRBD2 matching over 14 bases. The germline CDR1 and CDR2 sequences are LNHDA and SQIVND (reference sequence). Losses at the gene ends were 7 bases for V and 4 bases for J; bases not matched to a gene: 2. The CDR3 contains 14 residues.

The rearrangement joins TRBV2 to TRBJ2-1, with TRBD2 matching 7 bases. The germline gives CDR1 SNHLY, CDR2 FYNNEI. V lost 0 bases, J lost 3 bases, and 11 bases stayed unmatched. The CDR3 extends over 18 amino acids. This CDR3 is CASSEADYGAGVYNEQFF. Written as DNA, the CDR3 is TGTGCCAGCAGTGAAGCAGACTATGGGGCGGGAGTCTACAATGAGCAGTTCTTC. Filled out from reference TRBV2 and TRBJ2-1, the complete variable domain reads EPEVTQTPSHQVTQMGQEVILRCVPISNHLYFYWYRQILGQKVEFLVSFYNNEISEKSEIFDDQFSVERPDGSNFTLKIRSTKLEDSAMYFCASSEADYGAGVYNEQFFGPGTRLTVL.

V usage is TRBV27 and J usage is TRBJ1-6, with 8 bases matching TRBD1. The CDR3 covers 15 residues. J gave up 5 bases and V 5 bases, and 5 bases lay outside the gene matches. Germline CDR1 and CDR2: MNHEY and SMNVEV (reference sequence). CDR3 residues: CASSLGQGDNSPLHF. CDR3 coding DNA: TGTGCCAGCAGTCTCGGACAGGGCGATAATTCACCCCTCCACTTT.

This clone was counted a few times. The chain links TRBV30 to TRBJ2-1; TRBD2 aligns across 7 bases. Trimming removed 0 bases from V and 14 bases from J; junction bases left unmatched: 13. Germline CDR1 and CDR2: GTSNPN and SVGIG (reference sequence). There are 14 residues in the CDR3. The CDR3 bases are TGTGCCTGGAGTGTACTTCTGGGGGAGGGCGTCAAGTTCTTC. This encodes CAWSVLLGEGVKFF.

The V call is TRBV6-1, the J call TRBJ2-3; tentatively, D is TRBD1 (5 bases). Germline CDR1 MNHNS, CDR2 SASEGT. This CDR3 has 15 amino acids. The ends were cut back, 1 base at V and 3 bases at J, with 11 bases in the middle. CDR3 sequence reads: CASSEDQGTTDTQYF. The CDR3 nucleotides are TGTGCCAGCAGTGAAGATCAGGGAACGACAGATACGCAGTATTTT.